The subject of this entry is one T cell receptor (beta chain). What it binds is not known. A split of CD4+ cells into CD45RA+ naive and CD45RA-negative memory subsets was performed. Repertoires were generated with immunoSEQ multiplex PCR, while TCRdb's copy carries only in-frame clones and drops some. The table includes under 1,100,000 clones, about four fifths detected once. The sample originates from a study of shared clonotypes between healthy human individuals. V was pared by 0 bases and J by 3 bases, with 8 bases between. The CDR3 loop spans 15 amino acids. Germline CDR1 LGHNA, CDR2 YNFKEQ. General study findings and limits: Non-shared clonotypes showed lower generation probabilities than clonotypes common to all four donors.

Sequenced input: memory CD4+ T cells from PBMCs. Subset here: CD45RA-negative fraction. The chain employs TRBV4-2 and TRBJ1-4; D is ambiguous. The clonotype comes from a man in his late teens or twenties in good health. Some clones in this sample may be carry-over from other donors' samples. CDR3 nucleotide sequence: TGTGCCAGCAGCCAAGAAGGCTCCGCTAATGAAAAACTGTTTTTT. Translated: CASSQEGSANEKLFF.